This T cell receptor beta chain is from a study of cytomegalovirus exposure and HLA in healthy donors. For the study at large: In a later analysis, it was reported that the 110 or so validation repertoires had been produced on the same platform as the 690 or so repertoires belonging to the first cohort. Regarding the study as a whole: Some TCR beta chains (approximately 180 of them) were listed as cytomegalovirus-associated. Most TCR sequences proved rare, with some public TCRs found in many donors.

This CDR3 is 15 amino acids long. J lost 0 bases, V lost 5 bases, and 4 bases had no gene match. CDR1 is LNHDA and CDR2 is SQIVND in the germline V gene (reference sequence). This table comes from immunoSEQ multiplex PCR, and its TCRdb copy is limited to in-frame clones, with some not included. The sample includes fewer than 150,000 clones, about 91% of them seen just once. Worth noting for this clone: What it binds is unknown.

This chain joins TRBV19 and TRBJ2-1; 7 positions agree with TRBD2. Specimen: PBMCs. The receptor was isolated from a man aged 18-30 years in good health and CMV-seronegative. This CDR3 reads CASSGVAGSYNEQFF. The DNA for the CDR3 is TGTGCCAGTAGTGGGGTAGCGGGCTCCTACAATGAGCAGTTCTTC.